One and the same sample provided the 23 T cell receptor beta chains below, sequenced in a study of regulatory T cells in long-lasting Graves disease. Library construction for TCR beta used iRepertoire HTBI primers and Arm-PCR of CDR3 regions. Using its own MiXCR run on the multiplex PCR reads, TCRdb lists one record per CDR3 protein. The profile shows about 620,000 distinct CDR3 sequences, about 16% of them singletons. As to time point: newly diagnosed GD, antithyroid drugs for less than 3 months. PBMCs provided the RNA from which the TCR library was made. The same data also went into a second study, on T cells in Graves' hyperthyroidism and ophthalmopathy.

Sequences were derived from peripheral blood mononuclear cells (PBMCs), sampled at new diagnosis, from a patient treated with antithyroid drugs. All receptors derive from a woman under 40 with Graves disease.

Remarks on this clonotype: The CDR3 carries no conserved terminal phenylalanine or tryptophan, so it likely arises from a read error. This sequence joins TRBV6-5 and TRBJ1-5; D call uncertain. The germline V gene has CDR1 MNHEY and CDR2 SVGAGI. The CDR3 is 12 residues long. Trimming removed 2 bases at V and 8 bases at J, with 7 bases between. The CDR3 nucleotides are TGTGCCAGCAGTTACGGGGAAAAGCCCCAGCATTCT. It yields the protein CASSYGEKPQHS.

This clonotype was observed many times. The chain combines TRBV7-9 with TRBJ1-2, with no clear D. Trimming stripped 1 base from V and 4 bases from J, with 7 bases between. Germline V gene sequence: CDR1 SEHNR, CDR2 FQNEAQ (reference sequence). The CDR3 runs 13 residues. The CDR3 here is CASSLELSYGYTF. For the CDR3, the DNA is TGTGCCAGCAGCTTAGAACTCAGCTATGGCTACACCTTC.

The rearrangement uses TRBV7-2 and TRBJ2-3; D might be TRBD1 (5 bases). V was shortened by 0 bases and J by 8 bases, with 15 bases between the two germline ends. This CDR3 spans 15 amino acids. In germline, CDR1 is SGHTA, CDR2 FQGNSA. The CDR3: CASSLADDLGRTQYF. CDR3 nucleotides: TGTGCCAGCAGCTTAGCAGATGACTTGGGGCGTACGCAGTATTTT.

A remark on this clonotype: A much larger clone lies one base from this, so it may be a read error. This chain links TRBV28 with TRBJ2-2; 8 nucleotides align to TRBD1. The CDR3 runs 15 residues. Germline CDR1 is MDHEN and CDR2 is SYDVKM. V shed 8 bases and J 0 bases; nucleotides not matched to a gene: 5. In DNA, the CDR3 is TGTGCCAGCGGCGGACAGGGTACGAACACCGGGGAGCTGTTTTTT. It yields the protein CASGGQGTNTGELFF.

With respect to this clonotype: This may be a read error, as it is one base from a much larger clone. This chain connects TRBV6-5 to TRBJ2-1; TRBD1 aligns across 7 bases. V was clipped by 2 bases and J by 8 bases; unmatched bases: 12. The CDR3 sequence is 16 residues long. Germline lookup yields CDR1 MNHEY and CDR2 SVGAGI. As DNA, the CDR3 is TGTGCCAGCAGTTACGCACAAAGACAGGGAAACGATGAGCAGTTCTTC. Its translation: CASSYAQRQGNDEQFF.

This clonotype was counted only a few times. The chain employs TRBV5-1 and TRBJ1-6, with D unresolved. Trimming stripped 4 bases from V and 0 bases from J, with 11 bases between. The CDR3 extends over 16 amino acids. CDR1 and CDR2 (germline): SGHRS, YFSETQ. The DNA of the CDR3 is TGCGCCAGCAGCGTGACACCGAGCTCCTATAATTCACCCCTCCACTTT. Encoded protein: CASSVTPSSYNSPLHF.

This clonotype was seen more than once but under ten times. This chain joins TRBV29-1 and TRBJ2-5; D unresolved. Germline V lookup: CDR1 SQVTM, CDR2 ANQGSEA. The V and J ends lost 4 bases and 4 bases respectively, with 13 bases between them. The CDR3 spans 13 residues. In nucleotides, the CDR3 is TGCAGCGTTGCAACAGCCTGGGGAGAGACCCAGTACTTC. Protein: CSVATAWGETQYF.

The sample holds many counts of this clonotype. CDR3 nucleotides: TGTGCCAGCAGTTTAGGGGAGTTAGACTACAATGAGCAGTTCTTC. Amino acid sequence: CASSLGELDYNEQFF. The chain uses TRBV28 and TRBJ2-1; tentative D call: TRBD2 (5 bases). Germline assignment: CDR1 MDHEN and CDR2 SYDVKM. The CDR3 has 15 residues. V was cut by 2 bases and J by 3 bases, with 11 bases left in between.

This clonotype has a handful of counts. J is TRBJ1-1 and V is TRBV28; unclear D gene. V lost 5 bases and J lost 0, with 13 bases in between. CDR3 length: 15 amino acids. Germline loops: CDR1 MDHEN, CDR2 SYDVKM. The CDR3 loop reads CASSPPKGMNTEAFF. The CDR3 coding sequence is TGTGCCAGCAGTCCGCCAAAGGGTATGAACACTGAAGCTTTCTTT.

This clonotype appeared many times. V gene TRBV9 combines with J gene TRBJ1-2, with a weak D call TRBD1 (6 bases). Trimming stripped 3 bases from V and 8 bases from J, with 17 bases between. The germline gives CDR1 SGDLS, CDR2 YYNGEE. The CDR3 runs 14 residues. The CDR3 loop is CASSANRDAEGYTF. The CDR3 DNA sequence: TGTGCCAGCAGCGCCAACAGGGATGCGGAGGGCTACACCTTC.

This clonotype was observed once. Being one base from a much bigger clone, this may be a read error. The chain has TRBV7-9 and TRBJ2-5; 7 bases map to TRBD2. Germline assignment: CDR1 SEHNR and CDR2 FQNEAQ (reference sequence). The CDR3 is 15 residues long. The CDR3 coding sequence is TGTGCCAGCAGCTTCCAGGCGGGGGAACAAGGGACCCAGTACTTC. Protein sequence: CASSFQAGEQGTQYF.

The CDR3 is CASSLGYSEIVGGYTF. Written as DNA, the CDR3 is TGTGCCAGCAGCCTTGGTTACAGTGAGATAGTGGGTGGCTACACCTTC. V is TRBV5-5 and J is TRBJ1-2; D gene uncertain. This CDR3 spans 16 amino acids. CDR1 and CDR2 (germline): SGHKS, YYEKEE (reference sequence). Trimming cost V 4 bases and J 7 bases, with 23 bases left between them.

The chain joins TRBV3-1 to TRBJ2-7, with 12 bases aligning to TRBD2. The length of the CDR3 is 17 residues. Trimming cost V 7 bases and J 0 bases; bases outside gene matches: 10. CDR1 and CDR2 (germline): LGHDT, YNNKEL (reference sequence). The CDR3 nucleotides read TGTGCCAGCACCTCGACTAGCGGGAGATATGGCTCCTACGAGCAGTACTTC. Amino acids: CASTSTSGRYGSYEQYF.

This clonotype was recorded at least ten times. The V and J genes are TRBV6-5 and TRBJ2-7, with D perhaps matching TRBD1 or TRBD2 (5 bases each). CDR3 length: 15 amino acids. Trimming removed 4 bases at V and 0 bases at J, with 13 bases between. CDR1 MNHEY and CDR2 SVGAGI come from the germline V gene. CDR3 region: CASSFAGTHSYEQYF. CDR3 bases: TGTGCCAGCAGTTTTGCCGGGACGCACTCCTACGAGCAGTACTTC.

With respect to this clonotype: The germline gene is not matched at one end of the junction; a read error may be the cause. The chain recombines TRBV20-1 with TRBJ2-1; TRBD2 matches 7 bases. Germline V lookup: CDR1 DFQATT, CDR2 SNEGSKA (reference sequence). The CDR3 covers 16 residues. Here the CDR3 DNA reads TGCAGTGCATACAGACCGGGACTATCTTCCTACAATGGGCAGTTCTTC. It encodes CSAYRPGLSSYNGQFF.

This clonotype was counted at least ten times. The chain combines TRBV27 with TRBJ2-5; D not resolved. V lost 5 bases to trimming and J lost 1 base, with 11 bases between them. Germline CDR1 reads MNHEY; CDR2 reads SMNVEV (reference sequence). The CDR3 loop spans 14 amino acids. DNA of the CDR3: TGTGCCAGCAGTCATCCCGGGCCCCAAGAGACCCAGTACTTC. It specifies CASSHPGPQETQYF.

This clonotype was counted at least ten times. V usage is TRBV15 and J usage is TRBJ1-4; possibly TRBD1 for D (6 bases). Germline lookup yields CDR1 LNHNV and CDR2 YYDKDF (reference sequence). The V end lost 0 bases, the J end lost 6 bases, and 11 bases lay between the germline ends. This CDR3 has 15 residues. CDR3 sequence (DNA): TGTGCCACCAGCAGAGAGGGGGCTCAGGATGAAAAACTGTTTTTT. Amino acids: CATSREGAQDEKLFF.

A few counts support this clonotype. The chain employs TRBV7-2 and TRBJ2-5; D not resolved. There are 13 residues in the CDR3. V dropped 6 bases and J dropped 4 bases, with 12 bases sitting between them. Germline-derived CDR1 and CDR2 are SGHTA and FQGNSA. In DNA form, the CDR3 reads TGTGCCAGCAGTTCCCCCCTGTTAGAGACCCAGTACTTC. It is translated as CASSSPLLETQYF.

The chain joins TRBV6-1 to TRBJ2-1; TRBD2 might be the D (5 bases). Trimming stripped 6 bases from V and 9 bases from J, with 12 bases between. Germline V CDR1 and CDR2: MNHNS, SASEGT. The CDR3 consists of 12 residues. The CDR3 DNA is TGTGCCAGCAGGCTAGCTCCTGGTGAGCAGTTCTTC. Its protein is CASRLAPGEQFF.

V usage is TRBV20-1 and J usage is TRBJ1-5; the D is unclear. Trimming stripped 3 bases from V and 5 bases from J, with 14 bases between. Germline CDR1 is DFQATT and CDR2 is SNEGSKA (reference sequence). The CDR3 extends over 14 amino acids. CDR3 sequence (DNA): TGCAGTGCTAGTGTCATGGATGTGGATCAGCCCCAGCATTTT. Residues: CSASVMDVDQPQHF.

This clonotype was counted at least ten times. V and J are TRBV27 and TRBJ2-7; no definite D call. This CDR3 is built from 15 residues. V lost 6 bases, J lost 0 bases, and 15 bases lay in between. CDR1 is MNHEY and CDR2 is SMNVEV in the germline V gene (reference sequence). The CDR3 spells CASRINLDNSYEQYF. The CDR3 DNA sequence: TGTGCCAGCAGGATAAACCTAGACAACTCCTACGAGCAGTACTTC.

The chain links TRBV6-9 to TRBJ1-2, with a tentative D call TRBD1 (5 bases). The CDR3 consists of 15 residues. The germline V gene has CDR1 MNHGY and CDR2 SVAAGI. V was clipped by 4 bases and J by 1 base, with 13 bases between them. CDR3 nucleotide sequence: TGTGCCAGCAGTTCCCAGGGACGGGATAACTATGGCTACACCTTC. Translating gives CASSSQGRDNYGYTF.

The chain uses TRBV25-1 and TRBJ1-6; D gene uncertain. The CDR3 has 13 residues. Trimming cost V 7 bases and J 1 base, with 5 bases left between them. In germline, CDR1 is MGHDK, CDR2 SYGVNS. The CDR3 DNA sequence: TGTGCCAGCAAAGGTTCCTATAATTCACCCCTCCACTTT. This sequence encodes CASKGSYNSPLHF.